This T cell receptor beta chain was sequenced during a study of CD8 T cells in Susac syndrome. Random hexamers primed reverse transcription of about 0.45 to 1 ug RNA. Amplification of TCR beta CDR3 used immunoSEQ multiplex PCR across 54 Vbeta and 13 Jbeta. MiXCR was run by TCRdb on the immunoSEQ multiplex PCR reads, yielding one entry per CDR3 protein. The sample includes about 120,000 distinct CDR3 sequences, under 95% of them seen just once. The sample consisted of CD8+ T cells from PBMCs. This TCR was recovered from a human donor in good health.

The CDR3 sequence: CASSPSEDTQYF. CDR3 sequence (DNA): TGCGCCAGCAGCCCCTCTGAGGATACGCAGTATTTT. The chain has TRBV4-1 and TRBJ2-3, with D unresolved. V was clipped by 4 bases and J by 6 bases, with 8 bases between them. CDR3 size: 12 residues. CDR1 and CDR2 (germline): MGHRA, YSYEKL.